Presented here are 24 T cell receptor beta chains from one specimen sequenced in a study of blood T cell repertoires in COVID-19. TCRdb's table, derived via immunoSEQ multiplex PCR, lists solely in-frame clones and lacks some. This table has 410,000 or so clones, over 75% appearing once. Sequencing was carried out using peripheral blood. These receptors originate from a woman aged 40-49 years with COVID-19, enrolled during active disease.

The genes are TRBV19 and TRBJ2-5; the D is unclear. This CDR3 region has 15 residues. The V and J ends lost 4 bases and 2 bases respectively, with 14 bases between them. CDR1 LNHDA and CDR2 SQIVND come from the germline V gene (reference sequence). For the CDR3, the DNA is TGTGCCAGTAGTAGGTGGCCCCTCCCACAAGAGACCCAGTACTTC. Encoded protein: CASSRWPLPQETQYF. The full variable domain, with the rest looked up from reference TRBV19 and TRBJ2-5, is DGGITQSPKYLFRKEGQNVTLSCEQNLNHDAMYWYRQDPGQGLRLIYYSQIVNDFQKGDIAEGYSVSREKKESFPLTVTSAQKNPTAFYLCASSRWPLPQETQYFGPGTRLLVL.

The CDR3 DNA reads TGTGCCAGCAGCCGTTCTTCAGGGGGATATAACTATGGCTACACCTTC. Amino acids: CASSRSSGGYNYGYTF. V usage is TRBV14 and J usage is TRBJ1-2; 7 bases match TRBD1. This CDR3 contains 16 residues. Looked up from germline, CDR1 is SGHDN and CDR2 is FVKESK. Unmatched junction bases numbered 9, after V lost 4 bases and J lost 1 base.

This chain uses TRBV5-1 with TRBJ1-1; the D is unclear. Germline lookup yields CDR1 SGHRS and CDR2 YFSETQ. Trimming shortened V by 5 bases and J by 4 bases, and 12 bases separated the two germline ends. There are 13 residues in the CDR3. CDR3 in amino acids: CASRTASGTEAFF. The CDR3 nucleotides read TGCGCCAGCAGGACCGCGTCAGGCACTGAAGCTTTCTTT.

The chain links TRBV7-2 to TRBJ1-2; the match to TRBD1 covers 8 bases. Germline CDR1 and CDR2: SGHTA and FQGNSA. The V segment lost 4 bases and the J segment 6 bases; nucleotides outside the gene matches: 13. This CDR3 spans 16 amino acids. The CDR3 loop is CASSSQRTGTVDGYTF. The CDR3 bases are TGTGCCAGCAGCTCCCAACGGACAGGGACGGTAGATGGCTACACCTTC. The full variable domain, rest sourced from reference TRBV7-2 and TRBJ1-2, is GAGVSQSPSNKVTEKGKDVELRCDPISGHTALYWYRQSLGQGLEFLIYFQGNSAPDKSGLPSDRFSAERTGGSVSTLTIQRTQQEDSAVYLCASSSQRTGTVDGYTFGSGTRLTVV.

This chain connects TRBV6-2 or TRBV6-3 to TRBJ1-5, with D uncertain. The germline V gene has CDR1 MNHEY and CDR2 SVGEGT. The CDR3 runs 19 residues. With 5 bases removed from V and 0 bases from J, the gap between germline ends came to 23 bases. The CDR3 sequence is CASSPGGDMSSFSNQPQHF. DNA of the CDR3: TGTGCCAGCAGTCCCGGCGGGGATATGAGTTCCTTTAGCAATCAGCCCCAGCATTTT.

This rearrangement joins TRBV27 to TRBJ1-2; possible D gene TRBD1, 6 bases. This CDR3 region has 14 residues. Germline-derived CDR1 and CDR2 are MNHEY and SMNVEV (reference sequence). V shed 6 bases and J shed 5 bases, with 16 bases lying between them. The CDR3 region is CASSPGGARYGYTF. In DNA form, the CDR3 reads TGTGCCAGCAGCCCGGGGGGGGCTCGTTATGGCTACACCTTC.

This chain connects TRBV28 to TRBJ2-1; the D gene is possibly TRBD2 (6 bases). The germline CDR1 and CDR2 sequences are MDHEN and SYDVKM. The CDR3 runs to 16 residues. V was clipped by 5 bases and J by 6 bases, with 20 bases between them. CDR3 DNA: TGTGCCAGCAGTCCGCAAACAACGGGAGATTCCAATGAGCAGTTCTTC. The encoded protein is CASSPQTTGDSNEQFF.

The chain employs TRBV19 and TRBJ2-3, with 7 bases fitting TRBD2. Germline V gives CDR1 LNHDA, CDR2 SQIVND (reference sequence). The CDR3 is made up of 15 amino acids. V shed 6 bases, J shed 0 bases, and the junction held 6 bases outside the gene matches. The CDR3 protein is CASSDLGGSTDTQYF. CDR3 DNA: TGTGCCAGTAGCGACTTGGGGGGGAGCACAGATACGCAGTATTTT.

CDR3 loop: CASRFPDRVTEAFF. The CDR3 nucleotides are TGCGCCAGCAGATTCCCGGACAGGGTAACTGAAGCTTTCTTT. This chain connects TRBV23-1 to TRBJ1-1, with 8 bases that match TRBD1. TRBV23-1 is recorded as an ORF, its role being uncertain. The CDR3 is 14 amino acids. The V segment lost 6 bases and the J segment 5 bases; nucleotides outside the gene matches: 8.

The V call is TRBV7-2, the J call TRBJ2-1; a weak D match, TRBD1 (6 bases). The length of the CDR3 is 15 residues. Trimming removed 3 bases from V and 4 bases from J, with 13 bases in between. The V gene's germline CDR1 is SGHTA and CDR2 FQGNSA. The CDR3 DNA is TGTGCCAGCAGCTTGACAGTGGGGGCTTACAATGAGCAGTTCTTC. This translates into CASSLTVGAYNEQFF.

This clone was seen just once. The genes are TRBV27 and TRBJ2-7; D uncertain. Germline V CDR1 and CDR2: MNHEY, SMNVEV (reference sequence). The CDR3 has 13 residues. Trimming cost V 4 bases and J 2 bases, with 9 bases left between them. The CDR3 sequence is CASSSSFTYEQYF. The DNA for the CDR3 is TGTGCCAGCAGTTCGAGCTTTACCTACGAGCAGTACTTC.

The table lists this clone with a few counts. The CDR3: CASSFQRPPETQYF. CDR3 nucleotides: TGTGCCAGCAGCTTTCAGAGGCCGCCGGAGACCCAGTACTTC. The rearrangement uses TRBV7-9 and TRBJ2-5; D remains ambiguous. Trimming removed 3 bases at V and 5 bases at J, with 13 bases between. Per the germline V gene, CDR1 is SEHNR and CDR2 is FQNEAQ (reference sequence). This CDR3 has 14 amino acids.

This clone was recorded many times. Different DNA sequences within this sample yield the same CDR3. The chain employs TRBV6-6 and TRBJ1-5, with unresolved D. The CDR3 sequence is 14 residues long. V was shortened by 5 bases and J by 1 base, with 9 bases between the two germline ends. Germline V gives CDR1 MNHNY, CDR2 SVGAGI (reference sequence). The CDR3 loop is CASSTGWSNQPQHF. CDR3 nucleotide sequence: TGTGCCAGCAGTACGGGATGGAGCAATCAGCCCCAGCATTTT.

The count of this clone is one. The V call is TRBV30, the J call TRBJ1-5, with D perhaps matching TRBD1 (5 bases). Trimming took 0 bases from V and 4 from J, leaving 13 bases between them. CDR3 length: 15 residues. Germline V CDR1 and CDR2: GTSNPN, SVGIG (reference sequence). This chain's CDR3 is CAWSVRRRGNQPQHF. CDR3 nucleotide sequence: TGTGCCTGGAGTGTACGGAGGAGGGGTAATCAGCCCCAGCATTTT.

This clone was observed once. This rearrangement joins TRBV3-1 (or the pseudogene TRBV3-2) to TRBJ1-1, with a possible D match to TRBD1 (5 bases). CDR3 length: 13 amino acids. Germline lookup yields CDR1 LGHDT and CDR2 YNNKEL (reference sequence). The germline V and J ends were trimmed by 4 bases and 4 bases, with 10 bases remaining between them. In DNA form, the CDR3 reads TGTGCCAGCAGCCTGACAGCTGGCACTGAAGCTTTCTTT. It specifies CASSLTAGTEAFF.

This chain links TRBV18 with TRBJ2-1; 11 bases map to TRBD2. CDR1 is KGHSH and CDR2 is LQKENI in the germline V gene. Trimming at V came to 6 bases and at J to 4 bases, leaving 5 bases not matched to a gene. This CDR3 spans 15 amino acids. CDR3: CASSGTSGMYNEQFF. The CDR3 region has the DNA TGTGCCAGCTCGGGGACTAGCGGAATGTACAATGAGCAGTTCTTC. The variable domain in full, with the rest retrieved from reference TRBV18 and TRBJ2-1, is NAGVMQNPRHLVRRRGQEARLRCSPMKGHSHVYWYRQLPEEGLKFMVYLQKENIIDESGMPKERFSAEFPKEGPSILRIQQVVRGDSAAYFCASSGTSGMYNEQFFGPGTRLTVL.

V gene TRBV9 combines with J gene TRBJ1-5; the D gene is possibly TRBD1 (6 bases). CDR3 length: 14 residues. The germline V and J ends were trimmed by 0 bases and 7 bases, with 11 bases remaining between them. Germline CDR1 and CDR2: SGDLS and YYNGEE. DNA of the CDR3: TGTGCCAGCAGCGTAGATCCAGGGGCGCAGCCCCAGCATTTT. Protein: CASSVDPGAQPQHF.

The chain is built from TRBV27 and TRBJ1-5, with D hard to call. The CDR3 sequence is 13 residues long. V lost 3 bases, J lost 6 bases, and 9 bases lay in between. Germline lookup yields CDR1 MNHEY and CDR2 SMNVEV (reference sequence). CDR3 sequence: CASSFGQLQPQHF. CDR3 coding DNA: TGTGCCAGCAGTTTTGGGCAGCTTCAGCCCCAGCATTTT.

The DNA for the CDR3 is TGCGCCAGCAGCTTCCAACTAGCGGGTGACAATGAGCAGTTCTTC. Translation: CASSFQLAGDNEQFF. The genes are TRBV5-1 and TRBJ2-1, with TRBD2 identical over 9 bases. This CDR3 region has 15 residues. J was trimmed by 5 bases and V by 2 bases; bases with no gene match: 5. Germline V CDR1 and CDR2: SGHRS, YFSETQ.

Concerning this clone itself: The junction does not match germline at one end; this may be a read error. DNA of the CDR3: TGTGCCAGCAGCCCCCCGACAGGGGGGAACCCTGAAGCTTTCTTT. It codes for CASSPPTGGNPEAFF. The chain links TRBV3-1 (or the pseudogene TRBV3-2) to TRBJ1-1; the match to TRBD1 covers 9 bases. The V gene's germline CDR1 is LGHDT and CDR2 YNNKEL (reference sequence). The CDR3 runs to 15 residues.

This clone was seen ten or more times. The V call is TRBV6-5, the J call TRBJ1-1; D possibly corresponds to TRBD1 (6 bases). V was clipped by 6 bases and J by 5 bases, with 16 bases between them. Looked up from germline, CDR1 is MNHEY and CDR2 is SVGAGI. The CDR3 has 14 amino acids. CDR3 region: CASRDGQRGTEAFF. The CDR3 coding sequence is TGTGCCAGCAGGGACGGACAGAGAGGAACTGAAGCTTTCTTT.

The gene calls are TRBV28 and TRBJ1-2; D unclear. V was trimmed by 2 bases and J by 4 bases, leaving 14 bases between them. The V gene's germline CDR1 is MDHEN and CDR2 SYDVKM. This CDR3 contains 15 residues. For the CDR3, the DNA is TGTGCCAGCAGTTTACGGGGTACAGACCGCTATGGCTACACCTTC. Translated, it gives CASSLRGTDRYGYTF.

This sequence joins TRBV6-2 or TRBV6-3 and TRBJ1-5, with 9 bases that match TRBD1. The CDR3 consists of 17 residues. Germline CDR1 MNHEY, CDR2 SVGEGT. V shed 2 bases, J shed 6 bases, and the junction held 11 bases outside the gene matches. The DNA of the CDR3 is TGTGCCAGCAGTTACGGTACGGGACAGGGTGAAATTCAGCCCCAGCATTTT. It codes for CASSYGTGQGEIQPQHF.

The chain couples TRBV5-1 to TRBJ2-3; D is unclear. The germline V and J ends were trimmed by 0 bases and 6 bases, with 5 bases remaining between them. The length of the CDR3 is 12 residues. Germline CDR1 is SGHRS and CDR2 is YFSETQ. DNA of the CDR3: TGCGCCAGCAGCTTGGCGGAGGATACGCAGTATTTT. Protein product: CASSLAEDTQYF.